This T cell receptor (beta chain) is drawn from a study of blood T cells in healthy people across ages (dated by TCRdb to about 2015). For context, the study as a whole: In model experiments, template switching captured about one uniquely barcoded TCR beta cDNA molecule for every two T cells. The study measured age-related changes in TCR beta repertoire diversity using deep sequencing normalized with unique cDNA molecular identifiers. The donors were divided into four age groups: young (average roughly 15 years), middle-aged (over 35), aged (about 56) and long-lived (about 80). To avoid experimental bias, donors of different ages were distributed randomly across sequencing lanes. The study analyzed two additional independent replicas of 1 million unique cDNA reads from the same blood draw for two donors, one aged 18 to 30 and one aged 80 or older.

The roughly 39 donors, aged about 6 to 90 years, were systemically healthy Caucasian individuals from Russia. Roughly 9 milliliters of peripheral blood were drawn from each donor into EDTA-treated Vacutainer tubes. PBMCs were isolated by Ficoll-Paque density-gradient centrifugation, with at least 7 million obtained per sample. Trizol reagent was used to extract total RNA from PBMCs, with at least 6 micrograms per sample. Naive CD45RAhigh/CD27high T cell percentages were measured by flow cytometry on a PBMC aliquot from every donor. This clonotype showed up just a few times. Its antigen remains unidentified. One base away there is no much larger clone; base qualities are not given. Paper-wide results and their limitations: Observed TCR beta diversity correlated strongly with the percentage of naive T cells measured by flow cytometry. Total diversity estimates from one million sequenced T cells were considered lower bounds and underestimates. Donor CMV infection status was unknown, potentially confounding age-related changes in expanded clonotypes. As age increased, observed TCR beta diversity per million T cells dropped in a roughly linear way, and a significant reduction was already evident by age around 41. Bulk unsorted PBMC profiling prevented conclusive comparison of naive and antigen-experienced compartments. Compared with the aged group, the long-lived group had more naive CD4+ T cells, fewer expanded clones and increased TCR diversity, a pattern suggesting age selection.

Libraries were constructed by 5' RACE. TCRdb shows the sequencer as Illumina HiSeq 2500. The second PCR ran for about 6 to 12 cycles and used a J-beta primer mix along with a sample-barcoded 5' primer. A unique molecular identifier was introduced onto each TCR beta cDNA molecule by a template-switch 5' adaptor carrying 12 random nucleotides. At least 3 million CDR3-containing paired-end reads were obtained from each sample. All of the RNA was converted into first-strand cDNA using the Mint cDNA synthesis kit, with a TRBC-specific oligonucleotide serving as the primer. All cDNA was treated with uracil-DNA glycosylase and then went through a first 18-cycle PCR with the universal primers M1SS and BC2_uni_R. In the authors' own workflow: For normalization, 1 million high-quality reads, each with a distinct molecular identifier, were randomly selected from each sample. Reads with shared molecular identifiers were discarded instead of being binned into consensus sequences. CDR3 identification, clonotype clustering and error correction used MiTCR with a Q25 quality threshold and the strictest error-elimination algorithm. A nonparametric unseen species model with Euler transformation was used to estimate a lower bound on total TCR beta diversity. TCRdb reran the public reads through fastp at Q25 and MiXCR, keeping productive beta chains. Entries that share a CDR3 protein sequence are merged under the most common genes and DNA. V and J calls and clone size were set by TCRdb, not the authors. The sample profile shows 550,000 to 750,000 distinct CDR3 sequences; roughly 21% of them were found once. Of the sample, approximately 3.7% is held by the ten largest clones.

The CDR3 runs 14 amino acids, cysteine and phenylalanine included. The entry retains the CDR3 DNA only, 42 bases that are in frame from base 1. V lost 2 bases and J lost 4 bases; the stretch between them is 10 bases long. Per the germline V gene, MGHDK is the CDR1 and SYGVNS is the CDR2. The TCR sequence derives from a man aged 70 or older in good health. The chain is encoded by TRBV25-1 joined to TRBJ2-3; the D segment could be TRBD2, given 6 matching bases. The specimen was blood. This receptor carries the CDR3 CASSEGGKADTQYF. The bases read TGTGCCAGCAGTGAAGGGGGGAAGGCAGATACGCAGTATTTT.